This T cell receptor (beta chain) is from a study of T cell responses to AZD1222 COVID-19 vaccine. Study results and limitations: Within unmutated variant regions lay the reported targets of nearly half of spike-specific TCRs. Spike as a whole was targeted by vaccine-associated CD4 TCRs, dominant at 160-218 and 743-854. Spike-specific TCR depth and breadth grew after two AZD1222 doses.

This table comes from immunoSEQ multiplex PCR, and its TCRdb copy is limited to in-frame clones, with some not included. The sample contains 89,000 or so clones, about 90% of which appear only once. A few counts support this clone. As yet, its antigen is unknown. Pooling of second doses given at about 4 or about 12 weeks was done. The receptor was isolated from an adult who received the AZD1222 COVID-19 vaccine. The starting material was peripheral blood, obtained 28 days after the second AZD1222 dose.

CDR3 amino acids: CASSLRGTGNTIYF. The CDR3 DNA reads as TGTGCCAGCAGCTTACGGGGGACTGGAAACACCATATATTTT. The chain employs TRBV7-9 and TRBJ1-3, with D perhaps TRBD1 (5 bases). The length of the CDR3 is 14 residues. Per the germline V gene, CDR1 is SEHNR and CDR2 is FQNEAQ (reference sequence). The V end was cut by 2 bases, the J end by 2 bases, with 7 bases between.